The clone carrying this T cell receptor (beta chain) has a handful of counts. For TCR, cDNA came from 5'RACE template switching, which added a universal primer site and UMIs. MiXCR was run by TCRdb on the 5' RACE reads, yielding one entry per CDR3 protein. The table records approximately 93,000 distinct CDR3 sequences, roughly 5.8% of them present only once. The data stem from a study of T cells after yellow fever vaccination. From germline, CDR1 is SEHNR and CDR2 FQNEAQ (reference sequence). V was clipped by 6 bases and J by 6 bases, with 8 bases between them. The CDR3 is made up of 11 amino acids. The rearrangement joins TRBV7-9 to TRBJ1-1; D remains unclear. The TCR sequence derives from a man younger than 30 who received the YFV17D yellow fever vaccine. Sequences were derived from CD8+ T cells sorted from PBMCs, sampled 10 days after the yellow fever booster vaccination. CDR3 DNA: TGTGCCAGCAGGCAAATTGCTGAAGCTTTCTTT. Protein sequence: CASRQIAEAFF.